This T cell receptor (beta chain) emerged from a study of shared clonotypes between healthy human individuals. Turning to the study itself: Donor composition was a couple of women and a few men, aged 18 to 49.

Comment on this clone: Its matching antigen is unknown.

Whole-study findings and limits: Relative to clonotypes present in all four donors, those not shared had lower generation probabilities. Clonotype sharing among donors was thought likely to change with sequencing depth.

CD45RA+ naive and CD45RA-negative memory subsets were separated from CD4+ cells. Only in-frame clones appear in the TCRdb table, and some are missing; sequencing was by immunoSEQ multiplex PCR. The table includes over 400,000 clones, roughly 95% detected once. With 6 bases removed from V and 7 bases from J, the gap between germline ends came to 15 bases. This CDR3 region has 14 residues. CDR1 is KGHSH, CDR2 LQKENI, per germline. The sequencing input was naive CD4+ T cells sorted from blood. Subset denoted: CD45RA+ positively selected. The chain recombines TRBV18 with TRBJ2-2; a weak D match, TRBD2 (5 bases). This TCR came from a woman aged 30 to 39 in good health. CDR3 protein: CASSTTREGGELFF. CDR3 DNA: TGTGCCAGCTCTACCACCCGGGAAGGCGGGGAGCTGTTTTTT.